This passage covers 7 T cell receptor beta chains from one sample sequenced in a study of blood T cell repertoires in COVID-19. The table came from immunoSEQ multiplex PCR; TCRdb's copy has only in-frame clones and leaves some out. The sample has about 220,000 clones; 70% to 90% are singletons. Sequences were obtained from peripheral blood. The source of these receptors is a man younger than 40 who had recovered from COVID-19.

The rearrangement joins TRBV6-5 to TRBJ1-1; D not certain. The germline CDR1 and CDR2 sequences are MNHEY and SVGAGI. V lost 4 bases and J lost 0, with 9 bases in between. This CDR3 is built from 14 residues. The CDR3 here is CASSLPDMNTEAFF. The CDR3 coding sequence is TGTGCCAGCAGTTTGCCAGATATGAACACTGAAGCTTTCTTT.

The rearrangement joins TRBV18 to TRBJ1-1; TRBD1 aligns across 9 bases. The germline V gene has CDR1 KGHSH and CDR2 LQKENI. This CDR3 has 16 amino acids. Trimming took 2 bases from V and 5 from J; bases not matched to a gene: 9. The CDR3: CASSPLQQGALTEAFF. In DNA form, the CDR3 reads TGTGCCAGCTCACCATTACAACAGGGGGCCCTGACTGAAGCTTTCTTT.

The V call is TRBV6-5, the J call TRBJ2-5; D might be TRBD2 (5 bases). The CDR3 sequence is 14 residues long. Germline lookup yields CDR1 MNHEY and CDR2 SVGAGI. V was cut by 7 bases and J by 7 bases, with 19 bases left in between. Written as DNA, the CDR3 is TGTGCCAGCACCCTAAGGACTGGACGGGGGACCCAGTACTTC. This encodes CASTLRTGRGTQYF.

This chain links TRBV4-1 with TRBJ1-1; 10 nucleotides match TRBD1. This CDR3 spans 18 amino acids. Losses at the gene ends were 0 bases for V and 5 bases for J; bases not matched to a gene: 12. Germline V gene lookup returns CDR1 MGHRA and CDR2 YSYEKL. CDR3 sequence reads: CASSQDSGTGALRTEAFF. CDR3 sequence (DNA): TGCGCCAGCAGCCAAGACTCAGGGACAGGGGCCCTGAGGACTGAAGCTTTCTTT.

The V call is TRBV11-2, the J call TRBJ2-7; the D gene is possibly TRBD2 (7 bases). Germline-derived CDR1 and CDR2 are SGHAT and FQNNGV. CDR3 size: 13 residues. Trimming removed 3 bases at V and 10 bases at J, with 16 bases between. CDR3 nucleotide sequence: TGTGCCAGCAGCTTTTCCAGGGAGGGGGATCAGTACTTC. Its protein product is CASSFSREGDQYF.

This chain joins TRBV25-1 and TRBJ1-2, with TRBD1 matching over 7 bases. Germline V gives CDR1 MGHDK, CDR2 SYGVNS. The V and J ends lost 1 base and 3 bases, in that order; junction bases with no gene match: 8. The CDR3 consists of 16 residues. In DNA, the CDR3 is TGTGCCAGCAGTGAATTTTCAGCAGGGGGTGACTATGGCTACACCTTC. It yields the protein CASSEFSAGGDYGYTF.

This chain uses TRBV19 with TRBJ1-5; no clear D. The germline V and J ends were trimmed by 4 bases and 3 bases, with 16 bases remaining between them. The CDR3 totals 16 residues. The germline gives CDR1 LNHDA, CDR2 SQIVND (reference sequence). This chain's CDR3 is CASSTRASKPNQPQHF. The CDR3 region has the DNA TGTGCCAGTAGTACGAGGGCCTCCAAGCCCAATCAGCCCCAGCATTTT.